The present entry profiles one TCR beta chain with its context. These data are taken from a study of blood T cell repertoires in COVID-19. Study information: Samples representing acute and convalescent COVID-19 were sourced from the United States, Italy and Spain. Nucleic acid was either cDNA or gDNA, and it came from T cells, B-cell-depleted T cells, or PBMCs.

The CDR3 is made up of 16 amino acids. V shed 4 bases, J shed 6 bases, and the junction held 12 bases outside the gene matches. Germline V gene data show CDR1 as SGHRS and CDR2 as YFSETQ. In the original workflow: Reference gene primer amplification yielded estimated nucleated cell counts. This table comes from immunoSEQ multiplex PCR, and its TCRdb copy is limited to in-frame clones, with some not included. Clonal size and the V and J genes are those of that table, whereas D and trimming came from the DNA. The table includes 300,000 to 400,000 clones, around 86% detected once. The sequenced material came from peripheral blood. The chain links TRBV5-1 to TRBJ2-1; 8 bases are a match to TRBD2. The clonotype comes from a man aged 45-65 years with active or convalescent COVID-19. The CDR3 nucleotides read TGCGCCAGCAGCCCCCTTTCGGGGGGGCCAGGCAATGAGCAGTTCTTC. Its translation: CASSPLSGGPGNEQFF.